A single sample gave rise to the 21 T cell receptor beta chains below, sequenced in a study of blood T cell repertoires in COVID-19. Assay: immunoSEQ multiplex PCR; the TCRdb copy retains only in-frame clones and omits some. The profile shows approximately 54,000 clones, about 84% of them singletons. Material: peripheral blood. All receptors come from a human donor in a cohort sampled during active COVID-19.

The chain links TRBV10-3 to TRBJ1-2, with 11 bases that match TRBD1. From germline, CDR1 is ENHRY and CDR2 SYGVKD. The CDR3 is 14 residues long. The V and J ends lost 5 bases and 7 bases, in that order; junction bases with no gene match: 6. The CDR3, as DNA: TGTGCCATCAGTCTACCGGGACAGGGGGGTGGCTACACCTTC. This translates into CAISLPGQGGGYTF.

The chain carries TRBV6-6 and TRBJ2-3, with TRBD2 matching over 10 bases. V shed 5 bases and J 8 bases; nucleotides not matched to a gene: 19. The CDR3 covers 18 residues. The germline V gene has CDR1 MNHNY and CDR2 SVGAGI (reference sequence). The CDR3 DNA is TGTGCCAGCAGTCTGGGGCCGCGGCCTAGCGGGAGTCTTGGTACGCAGTATTTT. This sequence encodes CASSLGPRPSGSLGTQYF.

The rearrangement links TRBV4-2 to TRBJ1-5; D unclear. The CDR3 length is 16 residues. Per germline, CDR1 LGHNA and CDR2 YNFKEQ. V was cut by 0 bases and J by 0 bases, with 9 bases left in between. CDR3 loop: CASSQEWAGSNQPQHF. CDR3 nucleotide sequence: TGTGCCAGCAGCCAAGAATGGGCGGGTAGCAATCAGCCCCAGCATTTT.

V is TRBV3-1 (or the pseudogene TRBV3-2) and J is TRBJ1-2; 7 bases line up with TRBD1. This CDR3 has 13 residues. V was pared by 7 bases and J by 1 base, with 3 bases of the junction left unmatched. CDR1 LGHDT and CDR2 YNNKEL come from the germline V gene (reference sequence). Written as DNA, the CDR3 is TGTGCCAGCACCCGGGACAGTAACTATGGCTACACCTTC. Translation: CASTRDSNYGYTF.

V gene TRBV5-1 combines with J gene TRBJ2-2; D unresolved. This CDR3 contains 16 residues. Germline V CDR1 and CDR2: SGHRS, YFSETQ. Trimming removed 0 bases at V and 0 bases at J, with 9 bases between. The CDR3: CASSLAAGTNTGELFF. The CDR3 nucleotides read TGCGCCAGCAGCTTGGCTGCAGGTACGAACACCGGGGAGCTGTTTTTT.

A few counts support this clone. This CDR3 is also generated by other DNA sequences in the sample. This chain links TRBV5-6 with TRBJ2-3, with 11 bases fitting TRBD2. Germline V CDR1 and CDR2: SGHDT, YYEEEE. V trimming: 1 base; J trimming: 2 bases; junction bases outside the gene matches: 6. The CDR3 is made up of 17 amino acids. The CDR3 DNA is TGTGCCAGCAGCTTGAGGGGGACTAGCGGAACCACAGATACGCAGTATTTT. Its translation: CASSLRGTSGTTDTQYF.

The chain joins TRBV5-1 to TRBJ1-6; 9 nucleotides match TRBD1. Germline CDR1 SGHRS, CDR2 YFSETQ. The CDR3 consists of 15 residues. V dropped 4 bases and J dropped 7; count of bases not matched to a gene: 6. The CDR3 coding sequence is TGCGCCAGCAGCCACCGGGACAGGGACAATTCACCCCTCCACTTT. Translation: CASSHRDRDNSPLHF.

This clone was recorded only once. This chain joins TRBV5-4 and TRBJ1-1; D remains ambiguous. The CDR3 has 14 residues. Germline loops: CDR1 SGHNT, CDR2 YYREEE (reference sequence). The V gene lost 5 bases and the J gene lost 3 bases, with 14 bases spanning the gap. In DNA form, the CDR3 reads TGTGCCAGCAGAGAGCAGGCTTCGGACACTGAAGCTTTCTTT. Its translation is CASREQASDTEAFF.

The chain employs TRBV6-5 and TRBJ1-6, with 9 bases that match TRBD1. V trimming: 4 bases; J trimming: 4 bases; junction bases outside the gene matches: 2. The CDR3 contains 15 residues. The germline gives CDR1 MNHEY, CDR2 SVGAGI. The CDR3 bases are TGTGCCAGCAGTTCCGGGACAGGGTATAATTCACCCCTCCACTTT. This translates into CASSSGTGYNSPLHF.

This chain uses TRBV13 with TRBJ1-4; D remains ambiguous. Trimming took off 2 bases at V and 7 bases at J, with 17 bases between the two ends. The germline gives CDR1 PRHDT, CDR2 FYEKMQ (reference sequence). The CDR3 has 16 residues. The CDR3 DNA reads TGTGCCAGCAGCTTAAGGCGGGTTCGAAGTGGTGAAAAACTGTTTTTT. Translation gives CASSLRRVRSGEKLFF.

The chain carries TRBV5-4 and TRBJ1-1; D is undetermined. The CDR3 covers 11 residues. V lost 1 base and J lost 7, with 5 bases in between. Germline lookup yields CDR1 SGHNT and CDR2 YYREEE (reference sequence). CDR3 in amino acids: CASSLNGEAFF. CDR3 in DNA: TGTGCCAGCAGCTTGAACGGTGAAGCTTTCTTT.

The rearrangement joins TRBV24-1 to TRBJ2-5, with a possible D match to TRBD1 (6 bases). The CDR3 has 13 residues. V was shortened by 4 bases and J by 3 bases, with 8 bases between the two germline ends. Germline CDR1 and CDR2: KGHDR and SFDVKD. CDR3 nucleotides: TGTGCCACCAGTGAGGGACAAGAAGAGACCCAGTACTTC. It codes for CATSEGQEETQYF.

The chain carries TRBV6-4 and TRBJ1-5; D not certain. Germline V gene data show CDR1 as MRHNA and CDR2 as SNTAGT. This CDR3 comprises 13 residues. Trimming cost V 0 bases and J 7 bases, with 7 bases left between them. In nucleotides, the CDR3 is TGTGCCAGCAGTGACTCAGAGGGCCAGCCCCAGCATTTT. It is translated as CASSDSEGQPQHF.

This chain joins TRBV2 and TRBJ2-1; D might be TRBD1 (6 bases). The CDR3 runs to 14 residues. Germline CDR1 SNHLY, CDR2 FYNNEI. V was pared by 4 bases and J by 3 bases, with 10 bases between. The CDR3 is CASSARQVYNEQFF. CDR3 bases: TGTGCCAGCAGTGCCAGACAGGTCTACAATGAGCAGTTCTTC.

This chain joins TRBV5-4 and TRBJ1-2; no definite D call. Germline V CDR1 and CDR2: SGHNT, YYREEE (reference sequence). Trimming removed 4 bases at V and 3 bases at J, with 28 bases between. The length of the CDR3 is 19 residues. CDR3 amino acids: CASSRESGGIGREDYGYTF. In nucleotides, the CDR3 is TGTGCCAGCAGCCGTGAAAGTGGAGGGATCGGTCGAGAGGACTATGGCTACACCTTC.

The chain carries TRBV2 and TRBJ2-5; 10 positions agree with TRBD1. The CDR3 runs 14 residues. Germline V gene sequence: CDR1 SNHLY, CDR2 FYNNEI. After removal of 8 bases from V and 3 bases from J, the junction contained 6 bases not matched to a gene. The CDR3 here is CASGRDRGKETQYF. The CDR3 region has the DNA TGTGCCAGCGGACGGGACAGGGGAAAAGAGACCCAGTACTTC. Looking up the rest from reference TRBV2 and TRBJ2-5 gives the full variable domain: EPEVTQTPSHQVTQMGQEVILRCVPISNHLYFYWYRQILGQKVEFLVSFYNNEISEKSEIFDDQFSVERPDGSNFTLKIRSTKLEDSAMYFCASGRDRGKETQYFGPGTRLLVL.

J is TRBJ2-1 and V is TRBV29-1; D perhaps matches TRBD2 (6 bases). Deletions cut 6 bases from V and 5 bases from J, with 23 bases between. The CDR3 consists of 16 residues. CDR1 and CDR2 (germline): SQVTM, ANQGSEA. This CDR3 is CSVEGGGSIPDNEQFF. The CDR3 coding sequence is TGCAGCGTCGAGGGAGGTGGGAGCATCCCCGACAATGAGCAGTTCTTC.

The V gene is TRBV6-5, the J gene TRBJ2-5, with a possible D match to TRBD2 (5 bases). V dropped 10 bases and J dropped 5 bases, with 23 bases sitting between them. Per the germline V gene, CDR1 is MNHEY and CDR2 is SVGAGI. The CDR3 has 15 residues. The CDR3 coding sequence is TGTGCCACTCCACTAGGCCCCTACAGATGGGAGACCCAGTACTTC. This gives the protein CATPLGPYRWETQYF.

The chain is built from TRBV6-5 and TRBJ2-7; D is unclear. The CDR3 runs 16 residues. The V and J ends lost 2 bases and 0 bases respectively, with 14 bases between them. Germline V gene lookup returns CDR1 MNHEY and CDR2 SVGAGI. In nucleotides, the CDR3 is TGTGCCAGCAGTTACCTCCGAGACATAATCTCCTACGAGCAGTACTTC. It encodes CASSYLRDIISYEQYF.

This chain connects TRBV6-4 to TRBJ2-1; 7 nucleotides agree with TRBD1. The CDR3 length is 16 residues. Germline CDR1 is MRHNA and CDR2 is SNTAGT. The ends lost 0 bases at V and 2 bases at J; junction bases unmatched: 4. CDR3 loop: CASSDSTGAPYNEQFF. The CDR3 nucleotides read TGTGCCAGCAGTGACTCAACAGGGGCCCCCTACAATGAGCAGTTCTTC.

J is TRBJ2-5 and V is TRBV3-1 (or the pseudogene TRBV3-2), with D unresolved. Per the germline V gene, CDR1 is LGHDT and CDR2 is YNNKEL (reference sequence). Trimming took off 2 bases at V and 8 bases at J, with 6 bases between the two ends. The CDR3 is made up of 11 amino acids. In DNA, the CDR3 is TGTGCCAGCAGCCAAAGAAGCACCCAGTACTTC. This codes for CASSQRSTQYF.